This section outlines one TCR beta chain sequence together with its context. Generated by immunoSEQ multiplex PCR, the TCRdb table keeps only in-frame clones and is missing some. Altogether roughly 93,000 clones are present, about 88% being singletons, with the ten largest covering less than 10%. These data belong to a study of control samples from healthy donors and cancer patients. The sequencing input was PBMCs. The receptor comes from a woman aged 45-65 years with colorectal cancer.

CDR3 bases: TGTGCCTGGAGAAGTAAGGGACAGGGAAAAACCGGGGAGCTGTTTTTT. Its protein is CAWRSKGQGKTGELFF. This rearrangement joins TRBV30 to TRBJ2-2; 9 positions match TRBD1. V was pared by 3 bases and J by 5 bases, with 10 bases of the junction left unmatched. The CDR3 length is 16 residues. The germline CDR1 and CDR2 sequences are GTSNPN and SVGIG (reference sequence).